This T cell receptor beta chain comes out of a study of cytomegalovirus exposure and HLA in healthy donors. The CDR3 has 15 residues. V trimming: 9 bases; J trimming: 1 base; junction bases outside the gene matches: 10. Germline lookup yields CDR1 SGHRS and CDR2 YFSETQ. PCR employed 60 Vbeta and 13 Jbeta primers. The data were produced by immunoSEQ multiplex PCR, yet TCRdb's version contains in-frame clones alone and is incomplete. The table has about 98,000 clones, more than 70% seen once. The sample comprised PBMCs. This sequence originates from a man in his late teens or twenties in good health and CMV-seropositive. The chain joins TRBV5-1 to TRBJ2-5; 9 bases match TRBD2. This CDR3 is CATRPAGGPQETQYF. In DNA form, the CDR3 reads TGCGCCACCCGGCCTGCGGGGGGGCCCCAAGAGACCCAGTACTTC.